Presented here are 7 T cell receptor beta chains from one specimen sequenced in a study of T-cell reconstitution after alpha-beta-depleted transplantation in children. As it was prepared, the TCRbeta library received unique molecular identifiers. MiXCR was run by TCRdb on the PCR reads, yielding one entry per CDR3 protein. The data hold approximately 97,000 distinct CDR3 sequences, with about 5.6% observed a single time. The material sequenced was PBMCs, mostly from graft donor cells, taken 60 days after TCRalphabeta/CD19-depleted stem cell transplant. All receptors come from a female patient under 10 years old who had a stem cell transplant for Fanconi anemia, so the T cells may come from the graft donor.

This clonotype showed up many times. Written as DNA, the CDR3 is TGTGCCAGCGGTTGGACCTCGGTTGATTCACCCCTCCACTTT. It translates to CASGWTSVDSPLHF. The rearrangement links TRBV12-3 or TRBV12-4 to TRBJ1-6, with D uncertain. CDR3 size: 14 residues. V lost 8 bases and J lost 8, with 16 bases in between.

A few counts support this clonotype. CDR3 nucleotide sequence: TGTGCCAGCAGCAAATGGGGGCTTGAGGGGCTGGACGAGCAGTACTTC. Its translation is CASSKWGLEGLDEQYF. J is TRBJ2-7 and V is TRBV21-1; TRBD1 is the table's D call and was not checked against the DNA. TRBV21-1 is shown as a pseudogene. This CDR3 has 16 residues.

On this clonotype: This may be a read error, as it is one base from a much larger clone. This sequence joins TRBV25-1 and TRBJ2-1; D is ambiguous. The CDR3 has 15 residues. CDR1 MGHDK and CDR2 SYGVNS come from the germline V gene. The CDR3 reads CASSGTDGWNNEEFF. The CDR3 nucleotides are TGTGCCAGCAGTGGGACGGATGGATGGAACAATGAGGAGTTCTTC.

The V gene is TRBV28, the J gene TRBJ2-5; the match to TRBD2 covers 8 bases. The CDR3 runs 18 residues. Germline values: CDR1 MDHEN, CDR2 SYDVKM. The ends lost 3 bases at V and 3 bases at J; junction bases unmatched: 15. This CDR3 is CASSFLIAGRDDKETQYF. In DNA, the CDR3 is TGTGCCAGCAGTTTCTTGATAGCGGGGCGTGATGACAAAGAGACCCAGTACTTC. Together with reference TRBV28 and TRBJ2-5, the CDR3 gives the full variable domain: DVKVTQSSRYLVKRTGEKVFLECVQDMDHENMFWYRQDPGLGLRLIYFSYDVKMKEKGDIPEGYSVSREKKERFSLILESASTNQTSMYLCASSFLIAGRDDKETQYFGPGTRLLVL.

This clonotype was seen ten or more times. This rearrangement joins TRBV5-1 to TRBJ2-7; D unclear. CDR1 and CDR2 (germline): SGHRS, YFSETQ. This CDR3 has 9 residues. Deletions cut 7 bases from V and 6 bases from J, with 5 bases between. Written as DNA, the CDR3 is TGCGCCAGCTGGCGCGAGCAGTACTTC. Amino acid sequence: CASWREQYF.

The chain links TRBV29-1 to TRBJ1-2, with D possibly being TRBD1 (6 bases). From germline, CDR1 is SQVTM and CDR2 ANQGSEA. The ends were cut back, 5 bases at V and 0 bases at J, with 7 bases in the middle. The CDR3 sequence is 12 residues long. CDR3 sequence (DNA): TGCAGCGTTAGGACAGCTAACTATGGCTACACCTTC. Translated, it gives CSVRTANYGYTF.

The sample holds many counts of this clonotype. The V gene is TRBV29-1, the J gene TRBJ2-5; tentative D call: TRBD2 (6 bases). Per the germline V gene, CDR1 is SQVTM and CDR2 is ANQGSEA. The CDR3 length is 12 residues. Trimming stripped 2 bases from V and 4 bases from J, with 8 bases between. CDR3 amino acids: CSVEHGGETQYF. CDR3 in DNA: TGCAGCGTTGAACACGGGGGAGAGACCCAGTACTTC. Complete variable domain (other parts from reference TRBV29-1 and TRBJ2-5): SAVISQKPSRDICQRGTSLTIQCQVDSQVTMMFWYRQQPGQSLTLIATANQGSEATYESGFVIDKFPISRPNLTFSTLTVSNMSPEDSSIYLCSVEHGGETQYFGPGTRLLVL.